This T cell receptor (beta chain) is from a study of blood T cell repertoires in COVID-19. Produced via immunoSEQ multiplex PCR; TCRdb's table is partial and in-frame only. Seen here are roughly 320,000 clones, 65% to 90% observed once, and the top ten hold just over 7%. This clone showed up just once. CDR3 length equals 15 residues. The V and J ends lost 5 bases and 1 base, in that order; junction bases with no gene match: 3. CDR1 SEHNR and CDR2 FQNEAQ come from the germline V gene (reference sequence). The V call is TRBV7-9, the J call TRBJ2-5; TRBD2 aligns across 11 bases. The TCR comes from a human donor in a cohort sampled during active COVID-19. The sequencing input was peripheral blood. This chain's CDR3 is CASSPGLAAQETQYF. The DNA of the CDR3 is TGTGCCAGCAGCCCGGGACTAGCGGCCCAAGAGACCCAGTACTTC.